The sequence of this TCR beta chain was determined in a study of blood T cell repertoires in COVID-19. Study overall: Acute-phase and convalescent COVID-19 samples originated in the United States, Italy and Spain. From T cells, B-cell-depleted T cells, or PBMCs came the material, which was cDNA or gDNA.

This clone has a handful of counts. The CDR3 is 13 residues long. With 7 bases removed from V and 2 bases from J, the gap between germline ends came to 9 bases. Germline lookup yields CDR1 MDHEN and CDR2 SYDVKM. This table comes from immunoSEQ multiplex PCR, and its TCRdb copy is limited to in-frame clones, with some not included. The data contain approximately 110,000 clones, roughly 88% of them singletons. The source is a woman aged 50 to 65 with active or convalescent COVID-19. Sequenced sample: peripheral blood. The rearrangement joins TRBV28 to TRBJ1-3, with a possible D match to TRBD1 (5 bases). CDR3 protein: CASTSGAGNTIYF. Here the CDR3 DNA reads TGTGCCAGCACCTCGGGGGCTGGAAACACCATATATTTT.